This TCR beta chain was sequenced in a study of CD8 T cells in Susac syndrome. Only one count was recorded for this clonotype. Trimming at V came to 5 bases and at J to 1 base, leaving 5 bases not matched to a gene. CDR3 length: 16 amino acids. CDR1 is SGHRS, CDR2 YFSETQ, per germline. Random hexamers were used to reverse transcribe the RNA input (roughly 0.5 to 1 ug). A multiplex approach, immunoSEQ multiplex PCR, amplified TCR beta CDR3 across 54 Vbeta and 13 Jbeta. MiXCR was run by TCRdb on the immunoSEQ multiplex PCR reads, yielding one entry per CDR3 protein. Of about 130,000 distinct CDR3 sequences in the sample, about 95% were seen once. Sequencing of TCR beta drew on CD8+ and CD4+ T cells from blood. The controls, all healthy donors, were matched for age and sex. Purification of the CD8+ and CD4+ T cells relied on negative isolation, and TEMRA cells underwent FACS enrichment.

This chain uses TRBV5-1 with TRBJ2-1; 11 nucleotides agree with TRBD2. This clonotype was sampled from a human donor in good health. The sample was CD4+ T cells from PBMCs. Here the CDR3 DNA reads TGCGCCAGCAGTTCCTTAGCGGGAGGGTCCTACAATGAGCAGTTCTTC. Encoded protein: CASSSLAGGSYNEQFF. Using reference TRBV5-1 and TRBJ2-1 for the parts outside the CDR3, the full variable domain is KAGVTQTPRYLIKTRGQQVTLSCSPISGHRSVSWYQQTPGQGLQFLFEYFSETQRNKGNFPGRFSGRQFSNSRSEMNVSTLELGDSALYLCASSSLAGGSYNEQFFGPGTRLTVL.